This T cell receptor beta chain originates from a study of human T cells and chemical hapten exposure. Via MiXCR, TCRdb re-called the 5' RACE reads, giving one row per CDR3 protein. This table holds 70,000 to 85,000 distinct CDR3 sequences, about 16% found once. The sample holds a few counts of this clonotype. Researchers extracted total RNA from unfractionated whole blood. V was pared by 2 bases and J by 5 bases, with 6 bases between. CDR1 PRHDT and CDR2 FYEKMQ come from the germline V gene (reference sequence). The CDR3 length is 13 residues. The genes are TRBV13 and TRBJ1-4, with a possible D match to TRBD1 (6 bases). The TCR comes from a female donor in good health. For the CDR3, the DNA is TGTGCCAGCAGCTTACAGGGGAATGAAAAACTGTTTTTT. It translates to CASSLQGNEKLFF.